What follows are 27 T cell receptor beta chains derived from one specimen sequenced in a study of T cell changes during pregnancy in multiple sclerosis. Here immunoSEQ multiplex PCR was the method, and the copy in TCRdb shows in-frame clones only, minus some. The repertoire consists of roughly 100,000 clones, with roughly 92% occurring once and the leading ten covering less than 4.5%. Sequenced here: peripheral blood, sampled after pregnancy. The receptor source for this set is a female donor with multiple sclerosis, enrolled in a pregnancy study.

This clone was seen a single time. The gene calls are TRBV28 and TRBJ1-2; D might be TRBD1 (5 bases). The V gene lost 2 bases and the J gene lost 10 bases, with 11 bases spanning the gap. Germline-derived CDR1 and CDR2 are MDHEN and SYDVKM. The CDR3 loop spans 12 amino acids. The CDR3 region is CASSLRDRYYTF. The CDR3 nucleotides are TGTGCCAGCAGTTTACGAGACAGATACTACACCTTC.

The chain uses TRBV11-2 and TRBJ2-7; possible D gene TRBD2, 6 bases. Germline values: CDR1 SGHAT, CDR2 FQNNGV. CDR3 length equals 14 residues. Deletions cut 5 bases from V and 3 bases from J, with 14 bases between. The CDR3 here is CASSPAGLNYEQYF. The CDR3 coding sequence is TGTGCCAGCAGCCCCGCCGGACTAAACTACGAGCAGTACTTC.

The CDR3 coding sequence is TGTGCCAGCAGCGAGAATACCGGGACAGAGGGACCTGGAAACACCATATATTTT. This translates into CASSENTGTEGPGNTIYF. The V gene is TRBV9, the J gene TRBJ1-3, with 7 bases that match TRBD1. The germline gives CDR1 SGDLS, CDR2 YYNGEE. Trimming at V came to 3 bases and at J to 2 bases, leaving 14 bases not matched to a gene. The CDR3 is 18 amino acids.

The chain couples TRBV7-9 to TRBJ2-3; 9 bases are shared with TRBD1. The CDR3 covers 17 residues. V shed 5 bases and J 2 bases; nucleotides not matched to a gene: 11. Germline V CDR1 and CDR2: SEHNR, FQNEAQ (reference sequence). This CDR3 is CASSQRTGAGATDTQYF. CDR3 nucleotides: TGTGCCAGCAGCCAGCGGACAGGGGCTGGGGCCACAGATACGCAGTATTTT.

This chain uses TRBV5-4 with TRBJ2-5, with 9 bases lining up with TRBD1. This CDR3 contains 14 residues. Unmatched junction bases numbered 7, after V lost 5 bases and J lost 5 bases. Germline values: CDR1 SGHNT, CDR2 YYREEE (reference sequence). Here the CDR3 reads CASRGETGGETQYF. CDR3 sequence (DNA): TGTGCCAGCAGGGGAGAGACAGGGGGGGAGACCCAGTACTTC. Based on the CDR3 plus reference TRBV5-4 and TRBJ2-5, the full variable domain is ETGVTQSPTHLIKTRGQQVTLRCSSQSGHNTVSWYQQALGQGPQFIFQYYREEENGRGNFPPRFSGLQFPNYSSELNVNALELDDSALYLCASRGETGGETQYFGPGTRLLVL.

The V gene is TRBV6-5, the J gene TRBJ1-2; D call uncertain. V was trimmed by 3 bases and J by 6 bases, leaving 11 bases between them. This CDR3 is 13 amino acids long. Germline CDR1 and CDR2: MNHEY and SVGAGI. The CDR3, as DNA: TGTGCCAGCAGTTATTATGGAGGAGATGGCTACACCTTC. Translation gives CASSYYGGDGYTF.

The rearrangement joins TRBV6-5 to TRBJ1-5, with 7 bases identical to TRBD1. The V segment lost 6 bases and the J segment 5 bases; nucleotides outside the gene matches: 10. Germline V gene lookup returns CDR1 MNHEY and CDR2 SVGAGI. The CDR3 contains 15 residues. The CDR3 region is CASSPLTGSYQPQHF. The DNA for the CDR3 is TGTGCCAGCAGCCCCCTGACAGGGAGTTATCAGCCCCAGCATTTT.

V and J are TRBV9 and TRBJ1-1; possibly TRBD1 for D (5 bases). The CDR3 contains 17 residues. Looked up from germline, CDR1 is SGDLS and CDR2 is YYNGEE. Trimming removed 0 bases from V and 0 bases from J, with 15 bases in between. In nucleotides, the CDR3 is TGTGCCAGCAGCGTAGACCCCGGGGGAGGCATGAACACTGAAGCTTTCTTT. It encodes CASSVDPGGGMNTEAFF.

The chain carries TRBV30 and TRBJ2-1; 9 bases match TRBD2. V was pared by 5 bases and J by 8 bases, with 13 bases of the junction left unmatched. CDR1 is GTSNPN, CDR2 SVGIG, per germline (reference sequence). The CDR3 covers 15 residues. CDR3 sequence reads: CAWSLGLAGMDEQFF. CDR3 bases: TGTGCCTGGTCCCTAGGGCTAGCGGGGATGGATGAGCAGTTCTTC.

Worth noting for this clone: Other DNA variants within this sample encode the same CDR3. The V gene is TRBV30, the J gene TRBJ1-5; possible D gene TRBD1, 6 bases. Germline values: CDR1 GTSNPN, CDR2 SVGIG (reference sequence). Trimming cost V 2 bases and J 1 base, with 9 bases left between them. The CDR3 is 14 amino acids. Here the CDR3 reads CAWSPGASNQPQHF. The CDR3 DNA reads as TGTGCCTGGAGTCCAGGGGCCAGCAATCAGCCCCAGCATTTT. Full variable domain (outside the CDR3, taken from reference TRBV30 and TRBJ1-5): SQTIHQWPATLVQPVGSPLSLECTVEGTSNPNLYWYRQAAGRGLQLLFYSVGIGQISSEVPQNLSASRPQDRQFILSSKKLLLSDSGFYLCAWSPGASNQPQHFGDGTRLSIL.

The chain uses TRBV25-1 and TRBJ2-2; TRBD2 agrees at 7 bases. Unmatched junction bases numbered 9, after V lost 6 bases and J lost 2 bases. From germline, CDR1 is MGHDK and CDR2 SYGVNS. There are 16 residues in the CDR3. The CDR3 loop is CASRGSERGNTGELFF. For the CDR3, the DNA is TGTGCCAGCAGAGGGTCCGAGCGGGGAAACACCGGGGAGCTGTTTTTT.

The chain couples TRBV6-5 to TRBJ2-3, with 9 bases fitting TRBD2. Germline CDR1 MNHEY, CDR2 SVGAGI. Germline trimming cut 5 bases from V and 5 bases from J; bases unmatched to any gene: 5. The CDR3 length is 14 residues. CDR3 nucleotide sequence: TGTGCCAGCAGTCCTAGCGGGGAGGGAGATACGCAGTATTTT. Translating it yields CASSPSGEGDTQYF.

This chain joins TRBV4-1 and TRBJ1-2, with D possibly being TRBD1 (6 bases). V dropped 4 bases and J dropped 3 bases, with 18 bases sitting between them. Germline V lookup: CDR1 MGHRA, CDR2 YSYEKL. The CDR3 covers 16 residues. The CDR3 sequence is CASSLGTLPPDYGYTF. The CDR3 DNA sequence: TGCGCCAGCAGCCTAGGGACACTCCCACCCGACTATGGCTACACCTTC.

This chain connects TRBV21-1 to TRBJ2-7; no DNA check was done on the table's D call, TRBD2. TRBV21-1 is designated a pseudogene. The CDR3 sequence is 14 residues long. CDR3 sequence (DNA): TGTGCCAGCAGCAAAGGGCGGGATCTCTACGAGCAGTACTTC. This sequence encodes CASSKGRDLYEQYF.

The rearrangement joins TRBV30 to TRBJ2-2; possibly TRBD2 for D (7 bases). The ends were cut back, 8 bases at V and 4 bases at J, with 26 bases in the middle. The CDR3 consists of 17 residues. Germline lookup yields CDR1 GTSNPN and CDR2 SVGIG (reference sequence). The CDR3 nucleotides read TGTGCCGGACTCACAGGGACTATCGGTCGGAGCACCGGGGAGCTGTTTTTT. Encoded protein: CAGLTGTIGRSTGELFF.

This chain joins TRBV7-9 and TRBJ1-3; unclear D gene. Trimming cost V 4 bases and J 0 bases, with 4 bases left between them. CDR1 and CDR2 from the germline V gene are SEHNR and FQNEAQ (reference sequence). The CDR3 sequence is 13 residues long. The CDR3 DNA follows: TGTGCCAGCAGCTACAGCTCTGGAAACACCATATATTTT. Protein sequence: CASSYSSGNTIYF.

This sequence joins TRBV27 and TRBJ2-7, with D maybe TRBD1 (6 bases). Germline V CDR1 and CDR2: MNHEY, SMNVEV (reference sequence). This CDR3 comprises 12 residues. The V and J ends lost 3 bases and 5 bases respectively, with 8 bases between them. CDR3 DNA: TGTGCCAGCAGTTTTGGGGGCCACGAGCAGTACTTC. Its protein product is CASSFGGHEQYF.

The CDR3 coding sequence is TGCGCCAGCAGTAAAGTATTAACTAGCGGTGGAGATACGCAGTATTTT. Residues: CASSKVLTSGGDTQYF. The rearrangement links TRBV4-1 to TRBJ2-3; 8 bases are a match to TRBD2. V was pared by 6 bases and J by 5 bases, with 13 bases of the junction left unmatched. The CDR3 has 16 residues. Germline lookup yields CDR1 MGHRA and CDR2 YSYEKL.

J is TRBJ1-6 and V is TRBV19, with D perhaps TRBD1 (6 bases). This CDR3 contains 14 residues. Trimming pared 6 bases from V and 5 bases from J, leaving 11 bases between. The germline V gene has CDR1 LNHDA and CDR2 SQIVND (reference sequence). Here the CDR3 DNA reads TGTGCCAGTAGACTGGCAGGGGATAATTCACCCCTCCACTTT. It codes for CASRLAGDNSPLHF.

This clone was detected only once. The chain carries TRBV5-4 and TRBJ2-5; tentatively, D is TRBD1 (6 bases). Germline CDR1 SGHNT, CDR2 YYREEE (reference sequence). V was trimmed by 2 bases and J by 5 bases, leaving 16 bases between them. CDR3 length equals 15 residues. The CDR3 loop reads CASSFGRGTGETQYF. The CDR3 DNA follows: TGTGCCAGCAGCTTCGGAAGGGGGACGGGGGAGACCCAGTACTTC.

The chain has TRBV5-8 and TRBJ1-5; TRBD1 matches 7 bases. Per germline, CDR1 SGHTS and CDR2 YDEGEE. V was clipped by 5 bases and J by 11 bases; unmatched bases: 7. The CDR3 consists of 12 residues. CDR3 sequence: CASRLKDRTQHF. The CDR3, as DNA: TGTGCCAGCAGACTTAAGGACAGGACCCAGCATTTT.

The rearrangement uses TRBV2 and TRBJ1-6; tentative D call: TRBD1 (6 bases). The V gene lost 3 bases and the J gene lost 10 bases, with 19 bases spanning the gap. Germline CDR1 reads SNHLY; CDR2 reads FYNNEI. The CDR3 has 16 amino acids. This CDR3 is CASSELTLVRGSPLHF. CDR3 sequence (DNA): TGTGCCAGCAGTGAGTTGACCCTCGTTAGGGGGTCACCCCTCCACTTT.

The genes are TRBV12-2 and TRBJ2-7; the table names TRBD2, a call not compared with the DNA. TRBV12-2 is a pseudogene. The CDR3 length is 17 residues. The CDR3 DNA is TGTGCAAGTCGCTTCGGGACTAGCGGGGGGGCCGATGACGAGCAGTACTTC. It yields the protein CASRFGTSGGADDEQYF.

The chain uses TRBV6-5 and TRBJ1-1; D unresolved. Germline CDR1 and CDR2: MNHEY and SVGAGI. The V and J ends lost 5 bases and 2 bases respectively, with 12 bases between them. The CDR3 sequence is 14 residues long. The CDR3 DNA follows: TGTGCCAGCAGTCGCGGGGTCCCTAACACTGAAGCTTTCTTT. Its protein product is CASSRGVPNTEAFF.

The J gene is TRBJ2-5, the V gene TRBV28; the D is unclear. Trimming pared 3 bases from V and 7 bases from J, leaving 6 bases between. The germline V gene encodes CDR1 MDHEN and CDR2 SYDVKM. The CDR3 is 11 amino acids. In nucleotides, the CDR3 is TGTGCCAGCAGTTTCGGTCGGACCCAGTACTTC. This codes for CASSFGRTQYF.

This chain links TRBV2 with TRBJ2-1, with D possibly matching TRBD2 (5 bases). This CDR3 is 15 amino acids long. Germline values: CDR1 SNHLY, CDR2 FYNNEI. Trimming left V 6 bases short and J 5 bases short, with 17 bases between. As DNA, the CDR3 is TGTGCCAGCAGGCTTAGGAGCCAGAGGGACAATGAGCAGTTCTTC. Its translation is CASRLRSQRDNEQFF.

The chain combines TRBV27 with TRBJ1-6; 8 bases align to TRBD1. Losses at the gene ends were 6 bases for V and 9 bases for J; bases not matched to a gene: 7. This CDR3 spans 14 amino acids. CDR1 MNHEY and CDR2 SMNVEV come from the germline V gene (reference sequence). CDR3 nucleotide sequence: TGTGCCAGCAGCGAGCAGGGGGCTGGTTCACCCCTCCACTTT. It codes for CASSEQGAGSPLHF.